These 9 T cell receptor beta chains share one sample of origin, sequenced in a study of early T cells in non-severe SARS-CoV-2 infection. MiXCR was run by TCRdb on the 5' RACE reads, yielding one entry per CDR3 protein. The sample lists 71,000 or so distinct CDR3 sequences, approximately 13% seen once, with roughly an eighth in the top ten. Sequences were obtained from whole blood. The receptors come from an adult who was a healthcare worker with PCR-confirmed SARS-CoV-2 infection or an uninfected control (not recorded which).

V and J are TRBV6-5 and TRBJ2-2, with D possibly TRBD1 on 6 matching bases. Per germline, CDR1 MNHEY and CDR2 SVGAGI. Trimming removed 2 bases from V and 1 base from J, with 14 bases in between. The CDR3 is 17 residues long. This chain's CDR3 is CASSYIRTAKNTGELFF. The CDR3 nucleotides read TGTGCCAGCAGTTACATCCGGACAGCTAAGAACACCGGGGAGCTGTTTTTT.

The V and J genes are TRBV20-1 and TRBJ2-7; TRBD1 aligns across 7 bases. V gave up 5 bases and J gave up 2 bases; unmatched junction bases: 12. The CDR3 consists of 15 residues. CDR1 and CDR2 (germline): DFQATT, SNEGSKA (reference sequence). The CDR3, as DNA: TGCAGTGCTTCCGATAGGGCAGGGGGTCCCTACGAGCAGTACTTC. Amino acid sequence: CSASDRAGGPYEQYF.

In nucleotides, the CDR3 is TGTGCCAGCAGCCCAGGGCAGGGAGTCAGCAATCAGCCCCAGCATTTT. It encodes CASSPGQGVSNQPQHF. The V and J genes are TRBV6-6 and TRBJ1-5; D is perhaps TRBD1 (5 bases). The CDR3 contains 16 residues. CDR1 and CDR2 (germline): MNHNY, SVGAGI (reference sequence). The V and J ends lost 6 bases and 1 base respectively, with 16 bases between them.

This clonotype was observed a handful of times. J is TRBJ1-1 and V is TRBV12-3 or TRBV12-4; D might be TRBD1 (5 bases). The CDR3 contains 15 residues. With 7 bases removed from V and 2 bases from J, the gap between germline ends came to 17 bases. CDR3 protein: CASTGGDGRNTEAFF. CDR3 nucleotides: TGTGCCAGCACTGGCGGGGACGGGAGAAACACTGAAGCTTTCTTT.

The chain joins TRBV20-1 to TRBJ2-1; D is perhaps TRBD1 (6 bases). This CDR3 is built from 13 residues. Trimming cost V 3 bases and J 4 bases, with 10 bases left between them. Per germline, CDR1 DFQATT and CDR2 SNEGSKA (reference sequence). DNA for the CDR3: TGCAGTGCTAGGGGGGCCTCGTACAATGAGCAGTTCTTC. The encoded protein is CSARGASYNEQFF.

In this sample, this clonotype turned up many times. V and J are TRBV7-8 and TRBJ2-5; 7 bases fit TRBD2. The CDR3 totals 15 residues. Trimming cost V 2 bases and J 5 bases; bases outside gene matches: 8. Germline V CDR1 and CDR2: SGHVS, FQNEAQ. The CDR3 DNA follows: TGTGCCAGCAGCTTATTAGCGGGTGACCGTGAGACCCAGTACTTC. Translating it yields CASSLLAGDRETQYF.

This clonotype was observed a handful of times. The chain employs TRBV11-2 and TRBJ1-2; D is uncertain. Trimming took off 1 base at V and 0 bases at J, with 9 bases between the two ends. CDR3 size: 15 residues. The germline V gene has CDR1 SGHAT and CDR2 FQNNGV. The CDR3 sequence: CASSLASVTNYGYTF. The CDR3, as DNA: TGTGCCAGCAGCTTAGCTTCAGTTACTAACTATGGCTACACCTTC.

This clonotype was detected many times. This sequence joins TRBV18 and TRBJ1-2; D not resolved. Germline V CDR1 and CDR2: KGHSH, LQKENI. Trimming took off 6 bases at V and 8 bases at J, with 16 bases between the two ends. There are 13 residues in the CDR3. The CDR3 protein is CASSPSRSGGYTF. The CDR3 DNA is TGTGCCAGCTCTCCGTCCCGTTCAGGCGGCTACACCTTC.

This clonotype has at least ten counts. V usage is TRBV20-1 and J usage is TRBJ2-1; TRBD1 might be the D (5 bases). The CDR3 length is 12 residues. The V gene lost 3 bases and the J gene lost 7 bases, with 10 bases spanning the gap. Germline CDR1 and CDR2: DFQATT and SNEGSKA (reference sequence). The CDR3 reads CSASRVANEQFF. In nucleotides, the CDR3 is TGCAGTGCTAGCAGGGTTGCGAATGAGCAGTTCTTC.